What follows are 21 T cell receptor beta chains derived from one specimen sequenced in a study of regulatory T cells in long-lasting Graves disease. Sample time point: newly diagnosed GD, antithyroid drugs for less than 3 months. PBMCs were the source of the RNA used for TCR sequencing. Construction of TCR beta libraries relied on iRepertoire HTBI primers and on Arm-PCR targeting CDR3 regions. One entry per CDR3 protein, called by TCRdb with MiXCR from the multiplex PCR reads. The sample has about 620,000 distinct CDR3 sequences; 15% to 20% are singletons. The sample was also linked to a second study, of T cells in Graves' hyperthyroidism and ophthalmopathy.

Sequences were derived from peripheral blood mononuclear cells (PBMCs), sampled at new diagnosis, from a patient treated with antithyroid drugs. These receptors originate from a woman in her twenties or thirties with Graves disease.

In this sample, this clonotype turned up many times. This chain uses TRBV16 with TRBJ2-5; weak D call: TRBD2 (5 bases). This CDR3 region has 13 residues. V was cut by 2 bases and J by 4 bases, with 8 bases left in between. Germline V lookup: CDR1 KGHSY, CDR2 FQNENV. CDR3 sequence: CASSQTRVETQYF. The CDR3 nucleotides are TGTGCCAGCAGCCAAACGCGGGTAGAGACCCAGTACTTC.

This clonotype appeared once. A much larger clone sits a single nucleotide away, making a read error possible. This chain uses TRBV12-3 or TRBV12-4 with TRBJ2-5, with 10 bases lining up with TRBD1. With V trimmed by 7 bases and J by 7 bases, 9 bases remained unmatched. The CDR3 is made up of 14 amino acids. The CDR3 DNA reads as TGTGCCAGCATAAAGACAGGGGGCTTGGGGACCCAGTACTTC. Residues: CASIKTGGLGTQYF.

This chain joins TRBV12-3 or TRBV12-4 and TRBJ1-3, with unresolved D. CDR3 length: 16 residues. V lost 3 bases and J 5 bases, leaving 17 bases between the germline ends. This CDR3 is CASSFGFGTDRNTIYF. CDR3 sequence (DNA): TGTGCCAGCAGTTTCGGGTTTGGAACAGATCGAAACACCATATATTTT.

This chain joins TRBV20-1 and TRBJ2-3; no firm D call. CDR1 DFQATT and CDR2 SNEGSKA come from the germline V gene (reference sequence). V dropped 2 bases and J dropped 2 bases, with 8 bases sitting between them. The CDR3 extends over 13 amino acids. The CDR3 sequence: CSARLSSTDTQYF. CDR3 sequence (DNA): TGCAGTGCTAGATTGTCTTCCACAGATACGCAGTATTTT.

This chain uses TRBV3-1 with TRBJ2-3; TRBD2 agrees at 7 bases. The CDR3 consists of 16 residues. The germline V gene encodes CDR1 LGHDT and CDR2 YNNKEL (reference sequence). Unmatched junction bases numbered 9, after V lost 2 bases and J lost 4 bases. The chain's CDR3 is CASSQTRGRPPDTQYF. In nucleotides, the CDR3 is TGTGCCAGCAGCCAAACCCGCGGGAGACCCCCAGATACGCAGTATTTT.

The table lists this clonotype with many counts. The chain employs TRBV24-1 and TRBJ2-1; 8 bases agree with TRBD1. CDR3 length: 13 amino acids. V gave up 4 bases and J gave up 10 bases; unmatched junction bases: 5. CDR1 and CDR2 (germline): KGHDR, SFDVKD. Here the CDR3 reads CATSENDRGEQFF. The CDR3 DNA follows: TGTGCCACCAGTGAAAACGACAGGGGCGAGCAGTTCTTC.

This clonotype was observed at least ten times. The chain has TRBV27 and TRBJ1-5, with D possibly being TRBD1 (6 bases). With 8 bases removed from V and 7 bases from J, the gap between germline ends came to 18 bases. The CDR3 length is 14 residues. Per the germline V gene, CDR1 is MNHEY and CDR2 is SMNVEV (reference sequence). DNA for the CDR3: TGTGCCAGCCGCCTGGGGGGGGCTCGGCAGCCCCAGCATTTT. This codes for CASRLGGARQPQHF.

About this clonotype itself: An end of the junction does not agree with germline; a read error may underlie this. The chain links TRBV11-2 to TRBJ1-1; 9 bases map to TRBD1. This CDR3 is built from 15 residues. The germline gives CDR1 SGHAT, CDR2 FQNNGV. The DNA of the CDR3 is TGTGCCAGCAGCGCCGGACAGGGGAAATTGACTGAAGCGTTCTTT. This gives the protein CASSAGQGKLTEAFF.

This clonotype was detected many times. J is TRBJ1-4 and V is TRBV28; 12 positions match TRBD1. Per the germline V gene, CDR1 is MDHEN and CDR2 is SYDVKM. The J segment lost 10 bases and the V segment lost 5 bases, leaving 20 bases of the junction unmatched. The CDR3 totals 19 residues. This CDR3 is CASSPTWGQGALFGGKLFF. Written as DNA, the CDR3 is TGTGCCAGCAGTCCAACTTGGGGACAGGGGGCTTTATTTGGAGGAAAACTGTTTTTT. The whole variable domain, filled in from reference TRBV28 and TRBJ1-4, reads DVKVTQSSRYLVKRTGEKVFLECVQDMDHENMFWYRQDPGLGLRLIYFSYDVKMKEKGDIPEGYSVSREKKERFSLILESASTNQTSMYLCASSPTWGQGALFGGKLFFGSGTQLSVL.

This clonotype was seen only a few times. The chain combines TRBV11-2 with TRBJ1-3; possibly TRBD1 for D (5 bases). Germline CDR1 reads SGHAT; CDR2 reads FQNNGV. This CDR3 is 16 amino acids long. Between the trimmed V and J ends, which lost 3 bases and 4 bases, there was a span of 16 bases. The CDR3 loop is CASSLNWDLAGNTIYF. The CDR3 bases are TGTGCCAGCAGCTTGAACTGGGACTTAGCGGGAAACACCATATATTTT.

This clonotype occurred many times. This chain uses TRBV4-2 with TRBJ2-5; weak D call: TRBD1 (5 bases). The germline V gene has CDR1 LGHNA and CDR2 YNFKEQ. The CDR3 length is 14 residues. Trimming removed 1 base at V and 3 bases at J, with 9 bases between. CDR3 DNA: TGTGCCAGCAGCCAAGGACAGCACAAAGAGACCCAGTACTTC. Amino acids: CASSQGQHKETQYF.

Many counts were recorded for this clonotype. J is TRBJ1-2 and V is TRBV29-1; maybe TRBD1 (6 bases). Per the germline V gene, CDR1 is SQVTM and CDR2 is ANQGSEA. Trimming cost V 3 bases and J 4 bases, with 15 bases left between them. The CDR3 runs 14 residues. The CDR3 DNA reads TGCAGCGTTGATGAGGGGGGCGCAGTCTATGGCTACACCTTC. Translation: CSVDEGGAVYGYTF.

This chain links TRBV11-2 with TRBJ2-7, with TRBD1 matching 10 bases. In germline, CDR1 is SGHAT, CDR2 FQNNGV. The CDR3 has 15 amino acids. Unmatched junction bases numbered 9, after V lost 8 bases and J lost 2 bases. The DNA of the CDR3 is TGTGCCAGCCGCACGACGGGACAGGGGACCTACGAGCAGTACTTC. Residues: CASRTTGQGTYEQYF. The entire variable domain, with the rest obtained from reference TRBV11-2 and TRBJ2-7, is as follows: EAGVAQSPRYKIIEKRQSVAFWCNPISGHATLYWYQQILGQGPKLLIQFQNNGVVDDSQLPKDRFSAERLKGVDSTLKIQPAKLEDSAVYLCASRTTGQGTYEQYFGPGTRLTVT.

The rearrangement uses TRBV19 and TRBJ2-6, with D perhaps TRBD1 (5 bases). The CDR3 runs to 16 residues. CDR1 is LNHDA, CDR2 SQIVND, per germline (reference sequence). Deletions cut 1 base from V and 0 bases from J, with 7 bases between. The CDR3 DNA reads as TGTGCCAGTAGTATAGCAGGGTTCTCTGGGGCCAACGTCCTGACTTTC. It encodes CASSIAGFSGANVLTF.

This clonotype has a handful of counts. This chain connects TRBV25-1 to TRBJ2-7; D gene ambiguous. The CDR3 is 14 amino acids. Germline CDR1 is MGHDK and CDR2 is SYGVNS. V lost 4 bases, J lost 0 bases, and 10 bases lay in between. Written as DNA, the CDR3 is TGTGCCAGCAGTGGGAAGAGGAGCTCCTACGAGCAGTACTTC. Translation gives CASSGKRSSYEQYF.

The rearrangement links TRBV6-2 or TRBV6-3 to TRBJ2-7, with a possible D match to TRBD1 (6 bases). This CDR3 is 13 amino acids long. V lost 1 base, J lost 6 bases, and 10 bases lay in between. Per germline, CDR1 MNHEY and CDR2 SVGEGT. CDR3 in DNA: TGTGCCAGCAGTTACTATCAGGGGTCCGAGCAGTACTTC. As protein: CASSYYQGSEQYF.

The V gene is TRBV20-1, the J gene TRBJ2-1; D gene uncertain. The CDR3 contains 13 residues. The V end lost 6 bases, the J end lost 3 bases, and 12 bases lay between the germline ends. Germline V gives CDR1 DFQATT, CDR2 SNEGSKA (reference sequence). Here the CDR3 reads CSADGQNYNEQFF. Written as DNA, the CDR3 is TGCAGTGCAGACGGCCAAAACTACAATGAGCAGTTCTTC.

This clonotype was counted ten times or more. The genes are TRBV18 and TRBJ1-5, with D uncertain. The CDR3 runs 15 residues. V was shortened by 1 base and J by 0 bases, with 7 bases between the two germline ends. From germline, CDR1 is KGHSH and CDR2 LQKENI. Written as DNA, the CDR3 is TGTGCCAGCTCACCACAGGGTCATAGCAATCAGCCCCAGCATTTT. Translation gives CASSPQGHSNQPQHF. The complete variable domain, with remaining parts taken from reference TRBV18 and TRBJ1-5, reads NAGVMQNPRHLVRRRGQEARLRCSPMKGHSHVYWYRQLPEEGLKFMVYLQKENIIDESGMPKERFSAEFPKEGPSILRIQQVVRGDSAAYFCASSPQGHSNQPQHFGDGTRLSIL.

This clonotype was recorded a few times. This chain's CDR3 is CASSLKGGWLSKDGELFF. The CDR3 DNA is TGTGCCAGCAGTCTAAAAGGGGGCTGGCTTTCTAAGGACGGGGAGCTGTTTTTT. This sequence joins TRBV27 and TRBJ2-2; 7 bases align to TRBD1. CDR1 and CDR2 (germline): MNHEY, SMNVEV (reference sequence). The J segment lost 7 bases and the V segment lost 5 bases, leaving 19 bases of the junction unmatched. The CDR3 is made up of 18 amino acids.

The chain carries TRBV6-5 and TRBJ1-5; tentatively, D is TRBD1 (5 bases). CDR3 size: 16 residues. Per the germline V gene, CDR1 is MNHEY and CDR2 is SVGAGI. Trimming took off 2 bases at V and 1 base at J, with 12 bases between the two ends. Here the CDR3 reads CASSYNPWGSNQPQHF. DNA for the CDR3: TGTGCCAGCAGTTACAACCCTTGGGGCAGCAATCAGCCCCAGCATTTT.

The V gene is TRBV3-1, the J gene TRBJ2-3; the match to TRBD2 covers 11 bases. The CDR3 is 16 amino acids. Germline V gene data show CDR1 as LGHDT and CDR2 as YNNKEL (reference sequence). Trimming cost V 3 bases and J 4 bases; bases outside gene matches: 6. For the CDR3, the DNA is TGTGCCAGCAGCCACCTACTAGCGGGAGTACCAGATACGCAGTATTTT. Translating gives CASSHLLAGVPDTQYF.